Following are 17 T cell receptor beta chains from one sample sequenced in a study of vaccination effects on CD4 cells after COVID-19. Sequencing used immunoSEQ multiplex PCR; TCRdb keeps in-frame clones, though not all of them. The table has some 20,000 clones, around 77% seen once. These receptors have no identified antigens. With the ViraFEST assay, the study expanded antigen-specific CD4+ T cells using viral peptide pools, then sequenced them. Culturing for roughly 10 days preceded CD4+ T cell isolation. Either the mRNA-1273 or the BNT162b2 vaccine was given to participants as two doses. The source was CD4+ T cells from PBMCs cultured with HCoV-229E spike peptides, collected after COVID-19 vaccination. The origin of the receptors is a human donor who received a COVID-19 vaccine.

This chain joins TRBV27 and TRBJ2-4, with D hard to call. CDR1 is MNHEY, CDR2 SMNVEV, per germline (reference sequence). The length of the CDR3 is 16 residues. The V and J ends lost 0 bases and 4 bases respectively, with 13 bases between them. CDR3 nucleotides: TGTGCCAGCAGTTTATCCCAGGTTTCCCTGAAAAACATTCAGTACTTC. It is translated as CASSLSQVSLKNIQYF.

This clone is a singleton in its sample. The chain has TRBV19 and TRBJ1-4, with D possibly being TRBD1 (5 bases). V was shortened by 6 bases and J by 5 bases, with 13 bases between the two germline ends. The CDR3 extends over 14 amino acids. CDR1 is LNHDA and CDR2 is SQIVND in the germline V gene (reference sequence). CDR3 region: CASSTGTVNEKLFF. CDR3 nucleotides: TGTGCCAGTAGCACCGGGACGGTCAATGAAAAACTGTTTTTT.

A single count supports this clone. The V call is TRBV6-4, the J call TRBJ2-7; D possibly matches TRBD1 or TRBD2 (5 bases each). Germline-derived CDR1 and CDR2 are MRHNA and SNTAGT. With 5 bases removed from V and 2 bases from J, the gap between germline ends came to 13 bases. The CDR3 runs 14 residues. CDR3 bases: TGTGCCAGCAGTAAAGAAGAGGGACCCTACGAGCAGTACTTC. Its protein product is CASSKEEGPYEQYF.

The chain employs TRBV5-1 and TRBJ1-4; unclear D gene. The CDR3 consists of 15 residues. V was cut by 4 bases and J by 0 bases, with 10 bases left in between. Per germline, CDR1 SGHRS and CDR2 YFSETQ. CDR3 nucleotide sequence: TGCGCCAGCAGCCCCCGGGAGGCAACTAATGAAAAACTGTTTTTT. Its translation is CASSPREATNEKLFF.

The chain carries TRBV6-4 and TRBJ2-3, with 15 bases identical to TRBD2. Germline assignment: CDR1 MRHNA and CDR2 SNTAGT. The CDR3 totals 15 residues. V was pared by 4 bases and J by 4 bases, with 0 bases of the junction left unmatched. This CDR3 is CASSGTSGGADTQYF. The CDR3 DNA sequence: TGTGCCAGCAGTGGGACTAGCGGGGGGGCAGATACGCAGTATTTT.

The chain employs TRBV5-1 and TRBJ1-1; tentative D call: TRBD1 (5 bases). The V gene's germline CDR1 is SGHRS and CDR2 YFSETQ. With 1 base removed from V and 10 bases from J, the gap between germline ends came to 17 bases. The length of the CDR3 is 14 residues. The CDR3 sequence: CASSLWGGEGRAFF. The DNA of the CDR3 is TGCGCCAGCAGCTTGTGGGGGGGAGAAGGCAGAGCTTTCTTT. Combining the CDR3 with reference TRBV5-1 and TRBJ1-1 gives the whole variable domain KAGVTQTPRYLIKTRGQQVTLSCSPISGHRSVSWYQQTPGQGLQFLFEYFSETQRNKGNFPGRFSGRQFSNSRSEMNVSTLELGDSALYLCASSLWGGEGRAFFGQGTRLTVV.

The chain carries TRBV18 and TRBJ1-5, with 8 nucleotides matching TRBD1. With 0 bases clipped from V and 3 bases from J, the junction kept 7 bases outside the gene matches. From germline, CDR1 is KGHSH and CDR2 LQKENI. This CDR3 region has 17 residues. The CDR3 is CASSPPRTGTTNQPQHF. In DNA form, the CDR3 reads TGTGCCAGCTCACCACCGAGGACAGGGACGACCAATCAGCCCCAGCATTTT.

This CDR3 is CASSDSDLAPNEQFF. The CDR3 nucleotides read TGTGCCAGCAGTGACTCGGATCTAGCCCCTAATGAGCAGTTCTTC. This chain connects TRBV6-4 to TRBJ2-1; D may be TRBD2 (5 bases). V lost 0 bases and J 7 bases, leaving 13 bases between the germline ends. CDR1 is MRHNA, CDR2 SNTAGT, per germline. This CDR3 contains 15 residues.

The V call is TRBV18, the J call TRBJ1-1, with D possibly TRBD1 on 6 matching bases. Germline V gives CDR1 KGHSH, CDR2 LQKENI. The CDR3 totals 15 residues. V was cut by 3 bases and J by 0 bases, with 11 bases left in between. CDR3 DNA sequence: TGTGCCAGCTCACCCATGGACAGTATGAACACTGAAGCTTTCTTT. Protein product: CASSPMDSMNTEAFF. Full variable domain (missing parts from reference TRBV18 and TRBJ1-1): NAGVMQNPRHLVRRRGQEARLRCSPMKGHSHVYWYRQLPEEGLKFMVYLQKENIIDESGMPKERFSAEFPKEGPSILRIQQVVRGDSAAYFCASSPMDSMNTEAFFGQGTRLTVV.

The chain links TRBV6-5 to TRBJ2-3; D is possibly TRBD2 (6 bases). Germline assignment: CDR1 MNHEY and CDR2 SVGAGI. V shed 6 bases and J shed 2 bases, with 12 bases lying between them. The CDR3 spans 14 residues. DNA of the CDR3: TGTGCCAGCAGGACGGGGGTCGACACAGATACGCAGTATTTT. This gives the protein CASRTGVDTDTQYF.

V is TRBV7-6 and J is TRBJ2-7; D is unresolved. Trimming removed 5 bases from V and 0 bases from J, with 11 bases in between. The CDR3 is made up of 14 amino acids. Germline assignment: CDR1 SGHVS and CDR2 FNYEAQ. CDR3 loop: CASSKDGPSYEQYF. In nucleotides, the CDR3 is TGTGCCAGCAGCAAGGACGGACCCTCCTACGAGCAGTACTTC.

The genes are TRBV5-1 and TRBJ2-1, with 10 bases lining up with TRBD1. The ends lost 3 bases at V and 6 bases at J; junction bases unmatched: 6. The CDR3 is 15 residues long. From germline, CDR1 is SGHRS and CDR2 YFSETQ. CDR3 residues: CASSSPGTGANEQFF. DNA of the CDR3: TGCGCCAGCAGCTCCCCCGGGACAGGGGCCAATGAGCAGTTCTTC.

The chain carries TRBV2 and TRBJ2-2; the D gene is possibly TRBD2 (5 bases). The CDR3 loop spans 14 amino acids. CDR1 SNHLY and CDR2 FYNNEI come from the germline V gene. V was shortened by 7 bases and J by 0 bases, with 9 bases between the two germline ends. The chain's CDR3 is CASTPGTNTGELFF. The DNA for the CDR3 is TGTGCCAGCACTCCCGGGACGAACACCGGGGAGCTGTTTTTT.

The rearrangement links TRBV6-2 or TRBV6-3 to TRBJ2-2; D is unresolved. Germline V gives CDR1 MNHEY, CDR2 SVGEGT. Trimming shortened V by 2 bases and J by 6 bases, and 13 bases separated the two germline ends. The length of the CDR3 is 15 residues. The CDR3 DNA follows: TGTGCCAGCAGTTACGGCGCCCAGGTGGCCGGGGAGCTGTTTTTT. The encoded protein is CASSYGAQVAGELFF.

V gene TRBV7-9 combines with J gene TRBJ2-5; 8 nucleotides agree with TRBD1. With 3 bases clipped from V and 5 bases from J, the junction kept 8 bases outside the gene matches. This CDR3 comprises 15 residues. Germline-derived CDR1 and CDR2 are SEHNR and FQNEAQ (reference sequence). Here the CDR3 DNA reads TGTGCCAGCAGCTTTACGACAGGGGAATTGGAGACCCAGTACTTC. Amino acid sequence: CASSFTTGELETQYF. The entire variable domain, with the rest obtained from reference TRBV7-9 and TRBJ2-5, is as follows: DTGVSQNPRHKITKRGQNVTFRCDPISEHNRLYWYRQTLGQGPEFLTYFQNEAQLEKSRLLSDRFSAERPKGSFSTLEIQRTEQGDSAMYLCASSFTTGELETQYFGPGTRLLVL.

The chain couples TRBV7-9 to TRBJ2-7, with TRBD1 identical over 8 bases. CDR1 SEHNR and CDR2 FQNEAQ come from the germline V gene (reference sequence). With 2 bases clipped from V and 10 bases from J, the junction kept 7 bases outside the gene matches. This CDR3 is built from 13 residues. The CDR3 sequence is CASSLNPQGGQYF. The CDR3 DNA reads as TGTGCCAGCAGCTTAAATCCACAGGGGGGACAGTACTTC.

Only one count was recorded for this clone. The J gene is TRBJ2-3, the V gene TRBV7-7; 9 bases line up with TRBD1. Per the germline V gene, CDR1 is SSHAT and CDR2 is FNYEAQ (reference sequence). The CDR3 loop spans 14 amino acids. V gave up 5 bases and J gave up 6 bases; unmatched junction bases: 6. CDR3 sequence: CASSLGTGMDTQYF. CDR3 DNA sequence: TGTGCCAGCAGCCTCGGGACAGGGATGGATACGCAGTATTTT.